This TCR beta chain derives from a study of regulatory T cells in long-lasting Graves disease. With iRepertoire HTBI primers and Arm-PCR of CDR3 regions, TCR beta libraries were built. TCRdb called the multiplex PCR reads again in MiXCR, with one record for every CDR3 protein. Among roughly 430,000 distinct CDR3 sequences listed, roughly a fifth were seen once. Time point given: persistent/refractory GD, antithyroid drugs over 5 years with positive TRAb. PBMCs provided the RNA from which the TCR library was made. Patients met American Thyroid Association criteria for Graves' disease. Broader study findings: Persistent Graves' disease cases displayed lower TCR diversity than newly diagnosed ones. Favored usage of TRBV28, TRBJ1-2 and TRBJ2-5 was recorded in persistent disease.

About this clonotype: What it binds is unknown.

This CDR3 contains 18 residues. The V gene end was trimmed by 3 bases and the J gene end by 1 base; junction bases not matched to a gene: 8. The chain employs TRBV12-3 or TRBV12-4 and TRBJ2-1; 11 nucleotides agree with TRBD2. The material sequenced was peripheral blood mononuclear cells (PBMCs), taken when the disease was refractory, from a patient treated with antithyroid drugs. This clonotype was obtained from a female donor with Graves disease. The CDR3 loop reads CASSFPTSGRGSYNEQFF. CDR3 in DNA: TGTGCCAGCAGTTTCCCTACTAGCGGGAGAGGATCCTACAATGAGCAGTTCTTC.